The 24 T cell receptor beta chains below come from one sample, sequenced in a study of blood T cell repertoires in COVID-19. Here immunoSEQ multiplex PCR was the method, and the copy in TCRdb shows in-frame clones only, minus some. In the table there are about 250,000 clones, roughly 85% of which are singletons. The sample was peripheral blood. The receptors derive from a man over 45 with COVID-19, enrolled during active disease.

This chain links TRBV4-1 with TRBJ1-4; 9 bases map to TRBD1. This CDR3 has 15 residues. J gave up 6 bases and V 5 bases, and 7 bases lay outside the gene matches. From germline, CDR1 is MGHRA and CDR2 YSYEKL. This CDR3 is CASSTNRGPDEKLFF. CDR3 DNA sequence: TGCGCCAGCAGCACTAACAGGGGGCCGGATGAAAAACTGTTTTTT.

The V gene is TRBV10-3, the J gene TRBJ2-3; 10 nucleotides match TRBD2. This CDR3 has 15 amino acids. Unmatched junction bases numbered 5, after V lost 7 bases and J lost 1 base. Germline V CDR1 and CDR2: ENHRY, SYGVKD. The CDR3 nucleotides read TGTGCCATCAAGGGAAGCGGGGGGGGCACAGATACGCAGTATTTT. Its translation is CAIKGSGGGTDTQYF.

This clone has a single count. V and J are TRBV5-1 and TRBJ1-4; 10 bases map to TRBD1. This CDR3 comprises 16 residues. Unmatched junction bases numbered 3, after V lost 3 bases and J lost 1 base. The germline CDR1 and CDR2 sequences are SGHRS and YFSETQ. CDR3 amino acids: CASSWTGGETNEKLFF. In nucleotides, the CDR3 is TGCGCCAGCAGCTGGACAGGGGGGGAAACTAATGAAAAACTGTTTTTT.

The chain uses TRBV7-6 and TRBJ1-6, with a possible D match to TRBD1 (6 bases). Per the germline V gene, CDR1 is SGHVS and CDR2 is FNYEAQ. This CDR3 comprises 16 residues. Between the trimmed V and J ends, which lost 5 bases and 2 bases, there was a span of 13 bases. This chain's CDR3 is CASSLRQATYNSPLHF. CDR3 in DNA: TGTGCCAGCAGCCTAAGACAGGCCACCTATAATTCACCCCTCCACTTT.

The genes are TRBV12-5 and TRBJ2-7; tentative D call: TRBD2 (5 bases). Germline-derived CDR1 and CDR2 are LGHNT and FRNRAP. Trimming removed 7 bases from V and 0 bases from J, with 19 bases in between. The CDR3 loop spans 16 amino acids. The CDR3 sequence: CASVRREGSYSYEQYF. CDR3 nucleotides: TGTGCTAGTGTACGCCGCGAGGGCAGTTACTCCTACGAGCAGTACTTC. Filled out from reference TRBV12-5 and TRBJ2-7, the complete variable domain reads DARVTQTPRHKVTEMGQEVTMRCQPILGHNTVFWYRQTMMQGLELLAYFRNRAPLDDSGMPKDRFSAEMPDATLATLKIQPSEPRDSAVYFCASVRREGSYSYEQYFGPGTRLTVT.

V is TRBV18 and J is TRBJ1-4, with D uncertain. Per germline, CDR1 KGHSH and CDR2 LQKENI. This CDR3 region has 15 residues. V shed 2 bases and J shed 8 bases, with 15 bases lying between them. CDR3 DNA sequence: TGTGCCAGCTCACCAGCGAGGGCAAACTTGGAAAAACTGTTTTTT. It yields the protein CASSPARANLEKLFF.

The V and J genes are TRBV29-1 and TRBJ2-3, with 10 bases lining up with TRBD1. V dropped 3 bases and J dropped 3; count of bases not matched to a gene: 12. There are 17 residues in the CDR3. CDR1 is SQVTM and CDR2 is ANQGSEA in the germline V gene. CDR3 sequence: CSVEVLLGQGITDTQYF. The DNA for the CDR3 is TGCAGCGTTGAGGTTCTATTGGGACAGGGGATAACAGATACGCAGTATTTT.

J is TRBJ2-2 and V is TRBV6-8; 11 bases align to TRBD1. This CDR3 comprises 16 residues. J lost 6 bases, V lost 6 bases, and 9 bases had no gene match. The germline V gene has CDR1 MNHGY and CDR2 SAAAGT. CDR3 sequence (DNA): TGTGCCAGCAGAGCGACGGACAGGGGGCGGGCCGGGGAGCTGTTTTTT. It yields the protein CASRATDRGRAGELFF.

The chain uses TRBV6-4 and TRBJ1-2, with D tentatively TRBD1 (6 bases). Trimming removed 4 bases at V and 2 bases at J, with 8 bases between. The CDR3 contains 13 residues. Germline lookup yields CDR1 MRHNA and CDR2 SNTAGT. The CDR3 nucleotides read TGTGCCAGCAGTGCCCAGGGGAACTATGGCTACACCTTC. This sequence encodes CASSAQGNYGYTF.

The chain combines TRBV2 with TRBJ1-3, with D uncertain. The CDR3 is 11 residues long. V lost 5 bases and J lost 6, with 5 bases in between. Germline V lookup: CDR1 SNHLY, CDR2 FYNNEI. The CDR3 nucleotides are TGTGCCAGCAGTCCATTAAACACCATATATTTT. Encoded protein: CASSPLNTIYF.

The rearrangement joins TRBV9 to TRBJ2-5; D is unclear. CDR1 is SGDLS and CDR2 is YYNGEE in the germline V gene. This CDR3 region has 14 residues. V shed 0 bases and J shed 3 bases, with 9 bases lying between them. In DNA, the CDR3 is TGTGCCAGCAGCGTAGATATTACTAAAGAGACCCAGTACTTC. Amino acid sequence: CASSVDITKETQYF.

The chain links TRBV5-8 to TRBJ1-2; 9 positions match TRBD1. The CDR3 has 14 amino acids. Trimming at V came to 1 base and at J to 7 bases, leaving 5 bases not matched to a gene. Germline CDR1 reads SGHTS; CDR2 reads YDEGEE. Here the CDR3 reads CASSLITGGFGYTF. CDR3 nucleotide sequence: TGTGCCAGCAGCTTGATCACAGGGGGCTTTGGCTACACCTTC.

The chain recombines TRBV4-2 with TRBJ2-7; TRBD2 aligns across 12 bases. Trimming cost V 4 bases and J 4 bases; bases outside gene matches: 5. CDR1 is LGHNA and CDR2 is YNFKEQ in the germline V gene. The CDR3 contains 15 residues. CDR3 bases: TGTGCCAGCAGCCCGACTAGCGGGGGATCATACGAGCAGTACTTC. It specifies CASSPTSGGSYEQYF.

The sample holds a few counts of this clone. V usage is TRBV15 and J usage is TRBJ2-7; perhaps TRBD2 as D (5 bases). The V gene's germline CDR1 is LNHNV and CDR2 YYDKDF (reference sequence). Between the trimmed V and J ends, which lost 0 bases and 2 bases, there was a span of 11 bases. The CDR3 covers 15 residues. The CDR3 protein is CATSREGGFTYEQYF. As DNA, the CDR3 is TGTGCCACCAGCAGAGAGGGCGGGTTCACCTACGAGCAGTACTTC.

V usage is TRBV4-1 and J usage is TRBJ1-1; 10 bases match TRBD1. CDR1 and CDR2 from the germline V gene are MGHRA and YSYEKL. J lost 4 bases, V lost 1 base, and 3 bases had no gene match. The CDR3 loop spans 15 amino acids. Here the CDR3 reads CASSQVWTGGTEAFF. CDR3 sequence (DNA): TGCGCCAGCAGCCAAGTTTGGACAGGGGGCACTGAAGCTTTCTTT.

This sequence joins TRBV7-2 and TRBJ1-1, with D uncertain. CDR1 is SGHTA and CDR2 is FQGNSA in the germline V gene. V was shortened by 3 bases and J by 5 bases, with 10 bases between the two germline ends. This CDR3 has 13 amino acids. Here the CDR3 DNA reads TGTGCCAGCAGCTTTAGTTCGGAGACTGAAGCTTTCTTT. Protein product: CASSFSSETEAFF.

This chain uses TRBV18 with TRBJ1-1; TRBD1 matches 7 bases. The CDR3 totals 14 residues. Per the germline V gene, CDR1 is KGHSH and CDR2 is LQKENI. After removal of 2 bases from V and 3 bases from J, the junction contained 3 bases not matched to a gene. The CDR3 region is CASSPKGADTEAFF. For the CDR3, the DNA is TGTGCCAGCTCACCAAAGGGGGCGGACACTGAAGCTTTCTTT.

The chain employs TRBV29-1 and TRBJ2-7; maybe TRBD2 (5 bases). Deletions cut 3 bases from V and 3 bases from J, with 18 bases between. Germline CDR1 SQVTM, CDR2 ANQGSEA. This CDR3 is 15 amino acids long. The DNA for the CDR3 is TGCAGCGTTGAGGGTATCGGACGGGAAAACTACGAGCAGTACTTC. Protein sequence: CSVEGIGRENYEQYF.

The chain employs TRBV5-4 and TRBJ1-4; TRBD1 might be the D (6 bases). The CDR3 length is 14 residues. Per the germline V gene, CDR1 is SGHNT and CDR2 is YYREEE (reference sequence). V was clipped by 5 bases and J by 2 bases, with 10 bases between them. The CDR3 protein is CASRPQGTNEKLFF. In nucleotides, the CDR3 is TGTGCCAGCAGGCCGCAGGGGACTAATGAAAAACTGTTTTTT.

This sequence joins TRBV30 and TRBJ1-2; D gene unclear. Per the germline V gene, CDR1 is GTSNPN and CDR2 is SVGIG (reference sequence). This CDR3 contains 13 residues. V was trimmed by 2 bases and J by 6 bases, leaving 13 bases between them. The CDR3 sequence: CAWSKGTGDGYTF. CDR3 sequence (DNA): TGTGCCTGGAGTAAGGGTACCGGGGATGGCTACACCTTC. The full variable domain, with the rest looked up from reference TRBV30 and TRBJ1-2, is SQTIHQWPATLVQPVGSPLSLECTVEGTSNPNLYWYRQAAGRGLQLLFYSVGIGQISSEVPQNLSASRPQDRQFILSSKKLLLSDSGFYLCAWSKGTGDGYTFGSGTRLTVV.

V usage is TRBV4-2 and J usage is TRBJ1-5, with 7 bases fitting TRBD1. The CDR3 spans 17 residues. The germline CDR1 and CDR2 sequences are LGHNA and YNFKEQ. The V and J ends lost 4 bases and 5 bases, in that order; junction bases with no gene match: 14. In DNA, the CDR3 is TGTGCCAGCAGCCCGGGAAACCTGACAGGGATCGATCAGCCCCAGCATTTT. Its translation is CASSPGNLTGIDQPQHF.

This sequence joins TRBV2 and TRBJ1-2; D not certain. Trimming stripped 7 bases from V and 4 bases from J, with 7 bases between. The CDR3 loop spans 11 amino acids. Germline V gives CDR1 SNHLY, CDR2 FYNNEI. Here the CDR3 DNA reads TGTGCCAGCACTTGGGCCTATGGCTACACCTTC. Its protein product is CASTWAYGYTF.

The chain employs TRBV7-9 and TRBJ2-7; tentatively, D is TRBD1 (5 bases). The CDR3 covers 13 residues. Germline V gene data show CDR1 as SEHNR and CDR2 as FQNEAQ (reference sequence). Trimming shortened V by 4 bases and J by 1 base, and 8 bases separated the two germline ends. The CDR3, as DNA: TGTGCCAGCAGCTCCCAGGGATCCTACGAGCAGTACTTC. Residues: CASSSQGSYEQYF.

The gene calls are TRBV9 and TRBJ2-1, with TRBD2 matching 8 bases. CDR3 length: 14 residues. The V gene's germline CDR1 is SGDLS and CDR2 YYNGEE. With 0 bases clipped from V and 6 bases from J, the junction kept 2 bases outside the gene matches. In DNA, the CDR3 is TGTGCCAGCAGCGTAGCCGGGGGGGGCAATGAGCAGTTCTTC. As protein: CASSVAGGGNEQFF.